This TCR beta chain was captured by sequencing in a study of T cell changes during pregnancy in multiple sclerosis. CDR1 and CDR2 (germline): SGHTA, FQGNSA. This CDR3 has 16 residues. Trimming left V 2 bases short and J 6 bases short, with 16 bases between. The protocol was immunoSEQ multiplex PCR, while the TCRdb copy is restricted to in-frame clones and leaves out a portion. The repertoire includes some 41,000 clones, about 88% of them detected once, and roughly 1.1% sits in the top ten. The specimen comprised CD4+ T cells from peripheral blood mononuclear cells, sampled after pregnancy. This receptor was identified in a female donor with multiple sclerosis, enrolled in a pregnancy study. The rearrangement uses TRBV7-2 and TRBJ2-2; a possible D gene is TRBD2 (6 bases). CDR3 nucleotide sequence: TGTGCCAGCAGCTTAATGGCCCGGGAGAATGCCGGGGAGCTGTTTTTT. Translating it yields CASSLMARENAGELFF.